This T cell receptor (beta chain) appears in the sequencing data of a study of T cell responses to AZD1222 COVID-19 vaccine. Across the study: Analyses pooled second doses at about 4 or about 12 weeks.

The method was immunoSEQ multiplex PCR; TCRdb's version includes in-frame clones alone and lacks a portion of them. The sample lists 75,000 to 90,000 clones; approximately 80% were seen once. The sequences come from peripheral blood, collected on day 0 of AZD1222 vaccination. This receptor was identified in an adult in good health.

CDR3 sequence reads: CASSQEGGLAGNNEQFF. In nucleotides, the CDR3 is TGCGCCAGCAGCCAAGAGGGGGGACTAGCGGGGAACAATGAGCAGTTCTTC. V gene TRBV4-3 combines with J gene TRBJ2-1; TRBD2 matches 13 bases. The CDR3 runs 17 residues. Unmatched junction bases numbered 4, after V lost 0 bases and J lost 5 bases. Germline lookup yields CDR1 LGHNA and CDR2 YSLEER.